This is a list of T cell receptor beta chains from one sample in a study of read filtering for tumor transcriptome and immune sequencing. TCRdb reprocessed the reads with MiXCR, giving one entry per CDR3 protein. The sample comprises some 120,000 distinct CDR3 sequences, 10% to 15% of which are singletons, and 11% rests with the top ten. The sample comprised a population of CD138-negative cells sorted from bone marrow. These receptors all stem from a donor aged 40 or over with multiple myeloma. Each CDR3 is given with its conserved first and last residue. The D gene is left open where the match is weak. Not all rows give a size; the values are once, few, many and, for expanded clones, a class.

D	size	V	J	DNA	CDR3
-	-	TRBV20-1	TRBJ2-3	TGCAGTGCTAGGACTAACGGGATAAAAGATACGCAGTATTTT	CSARTNGIKDTQYF
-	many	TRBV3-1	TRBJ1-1	TGTGCCAGCAGCCAAGAAGGTTCAGGGAGAAGCGCTGAAGCTTTCTTT	CASSQEGSGRSAEAFF
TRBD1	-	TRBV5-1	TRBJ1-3	TGCGCCAGCAGCTTTGGGATACAGGGGACCGATGGAAACACCATATATTTT	CASSFGIQGTDGNTIYF
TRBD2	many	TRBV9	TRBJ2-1	TGTGCCAGCACCGTGGGCGGGAGGGGCAACGATGAGCAGTTCTTC	CASTVGGRGNDEQFF
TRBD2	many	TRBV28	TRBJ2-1	TGTGCCAGCAGTATAGCGGGTATGAGCTCCTACAATGAGCAGTTCTTC	CASSIAGMSSYNEQFF
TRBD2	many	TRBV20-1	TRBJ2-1	TGCAGTGCCTGGGAGCGGGGGCCAACGGATGAGCAGTTCTTC	CSAWERGPTDEQFF
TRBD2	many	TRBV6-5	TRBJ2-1	TGTGCCAGCAAGGCAGCGGGAGAGTCCCATGAGCAGTTCTTC	CASKAAGESHEQFF
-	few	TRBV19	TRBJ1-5	TGTGCCAGTAGGGGTGCAAGCTCAAATCAGCCCCAGCATTTT	CASRGASSNQPQHF
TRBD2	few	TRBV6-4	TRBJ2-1	TGTGCCAGCAGCCGCACCGGGACTAGCGGCAATGAGCAGTTCTTC	CASSRTGTSGNEQFF
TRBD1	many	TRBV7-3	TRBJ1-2	TGTGCCAGCAGCTTCGACAGGGGGCAGAACTATGGCTACACCTTC	CASSFDRGQNYGYTF
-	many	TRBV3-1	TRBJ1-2	TGTGCCAGCAGCCCGACAGAATTACAAGGCTACACCTTC	CASSPTELQGYTF
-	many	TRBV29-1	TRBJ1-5	TGCAGCGTTTCCGGATATAGCAATCAGCCCCAGCATTTT	CSVSGYSNQPQHF
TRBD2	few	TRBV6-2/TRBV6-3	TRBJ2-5	TGTGCCAGCAGCCGTGGACTAGCGGGAGTCGAGACCCAGTACTTC	CASSRGLAGVETQYF
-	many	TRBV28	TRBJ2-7	TGTGCCACCCAGACGCCGGCGTATAGGGAGCAGTACTTC	CATQTPAYREQYF
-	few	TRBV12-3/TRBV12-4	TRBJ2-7	TGTGCCAGCAGTTATAAGGGGAGCTCCCCCTACGAGCAGTACTTC	CASSYKGSSPYEQYF
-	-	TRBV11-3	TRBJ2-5	TGTGCCAGCAGCTTAGATACAGGGAGGGAGATCCAGTACTTC	CASSLDTGREIQYF
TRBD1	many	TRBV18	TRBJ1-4	TGTGCCAGCTCACCGGCGCGGGACAGATATGAAAAACTGTTTTTT	CASSPARDRYEKLFF
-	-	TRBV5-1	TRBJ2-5	TGCGCCAGCAGCTTGGGTTGGACACAAGAGACCCAGTACTTC	CASSLGWTQETQYF
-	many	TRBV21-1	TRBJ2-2	TGTGCCAGCAGCAAAGTGGTCCGGGTGGACGGGACAAACACCGGGGAGCTGTTTTTT	CASSKVVRVDGTNTGELFF
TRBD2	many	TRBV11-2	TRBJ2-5	TGTGCCAGCAGCTCCAGGCGGGAGGTCCAAGAGACCCAGTACTTC	CASSSRREVQETQYF
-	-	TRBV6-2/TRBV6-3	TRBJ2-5	TGTGCCAGCAGTTACTCGTTAGGGACCCAGTACTTC	CASSYSLGTQYF
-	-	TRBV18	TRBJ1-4	TGTGCCAGCTCGGTGGACAGTAATGAAAAACTGTTTTTT	CASSVDSNEKLFF
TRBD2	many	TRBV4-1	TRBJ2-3	TGCGCCAGCAGCCAAGACGGACGGAGGACTAGCGGGGGTGCAGATACGCAGTATTTT	CASSQDGRRTSGGADTQYF
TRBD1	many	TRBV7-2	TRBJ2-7	TGTGCCAGCAGCGAAGACAGGGGATGGAGCTCCTACGAGCAGTACTTC	CASSEDRGWSSYEQYF
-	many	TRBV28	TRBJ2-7	TGTGCCAGCAGTGCTCCGGGGACCTACGAGCAGTACTTC	CASSAPGTYEQYF